This note documents a single T cell receptor (beta chain) sequence. Its antigen is still unknown. Base-call qualities are not available, and no considerably larger clone is one nucleotide away. The TCRbeta CDR3 regions were amplified in a multiplexed two-step PCR with Vbeta-specific forward primers and Jbeta-specific reverse primers. Through the immunoSEQ service, the TCRbeta libraries were run on an Illumina instrument for sequencing. Concerning the study's data processing: V, D and J genes were assigned using IMGT annotation, and counts were corrected for multiplex PCR bias using synthetic CDR3 analogues. Repertoire clonality was computed in the immunoSEQ Analyzer as one minus normalized Shannon entropy. Fisher's exact test with Benjamini-Hochberg false discovery rate control was used to define clonal expansion, with two-tailed P<0.01. Drawn from immuneACCESS, this table holds only the in-frame rearrangements with V and J called that TCRdb kept. Clones are partly lost; checked studies trace under half to an unresolved V gene and leave the rest unexplained. V, J and clone size derive from that table, while D and trimming were established from the DNA sequence. The sample yields roughly 9,800 clones; approximately 80% were counted once. The top ten clones comprise 2.5% of the sample.

From a lookup of the germline V gene, CDR1 and CDR2 are SQVTM and ANQGSEA. The CDR3, cysteine through phenylalanine, is 14 amino acids long. The CDR3 DNA has 42 bases and is translated from base 1. V sheds 6 bases and J sheds 1 base, leaving 13 bases between their ends. This sample is part of a study of regulatory dendritic cells for organ transplantation (TCRdb year 2017). General notes on the study: To make regulatory dendritic cells, monocytes were cultured with vitamin D3 on days 0 and 4, plus IL-10 on day 4. To evaluate the response of the DCs to a potent maturation-inducing agent, LPS was added to DC cultures on day 6. TCRbeta repertoires were sequenced from sorted naive and memory CD4+ and CD8+ T cells before and after allostimulation with regulatory or mature dendritic cells.

General findings and caveats noted by the study authors: Allostimulation expanded memory CD8+ clones in both subjects, but regulatory dendritic cells appeared to induce more limited expansion than mature dendritic cells. Repertoires were highly diverse in naive CD4+ and CD8+ T cells, less diverse in memory cells, and most oligoclonal in memory CD8+ cells. Sequencing was done in only two subjects, and the authors reported considerable heterogeneity between individuals in the alloreactive memory CD8+ T cell pool. Among the resting subsets, memory CD8+ T cells contained the most alloreactive TCR clonotypes.

Sorted T cell subsets were CFSE-labeled and co-cultured for roughly five days with allogeneic regulatory or mature dendritic cells at a 1:10 DC:T ratio. FACS was used to sort naive T cells as CD45RA+ cells and memory T cells as CD45RO+ CD4+ or CD8+ cells. A couple of healthy control subjects provided the T cells used for TCR sequencing. Genomic DNA was extracted with the Qiagen DNeasy Blood & Tissue Kit. The sequence joins TRBV29-1 to TRBJ1-3; the D region possibly corresponds to TRBD1 (6 bases align). Sequencing was carried out using memory CD4+ T cells from blood cultured with dendritic cells. Taken with the paper, the label for cell subset or site translates to: CD45RO+ memory T cells. The receptor was derived from a human donor in good health. The CDR3 reads CSVRGGGSGNTIYF. The nucleotides are TGCAGCGTCCGAGGGGGGGGATCTGGAAACACCATATATTTT.